This T cell receptor beta chain was recovered during a study of blood T cell repertoires in COVID-19. At the level of the study: COVID-19 samples collected from the United States, Italy and Spain covered acute and convalescent phases. PBMCs, B-cell-depleted T cells, or T cells provided the cDNA or gDNA that made up the material.

Authors' processing steps: Estimation of nucleated cell counts relied on the amplification of reference gene primers. Assay used: immunoSEQ multiplex PCR; TCRdb lists only in-frame clones, some missing. The V and J calls and the clone size are those of that table, but D and trimming were determined from the DNA. The table lists some 71,000 clones, 75% to 85% of them singletons. The sequencing sample was made of peripheral blood. This receptor was obtained from a woman aged 50 to 60 with acute or convalescent COVID-19.

The DNA of the CDR3 is TGTGCCAGCAGTCCCTACATCACAGGGTCTCAGACTAACGAGCAGTACTTC. It specifies CASSPYITGSQTNEQYF. The chain links TRBV6-6 to TRBJ2-7; TRBD1 might be the D (6 bases). This CDR3 spans 17 amino acids. Trimming pared 5 bases from V and 5 bases from J, leaving 25 bases between. Germline loops: CDR1 MNHNY, CDR2 SVGAGI (reference sequence).